The 10 T cell receptor beta chains reported below all come from one sample, sequenced in a study of T cell repertoires in cytomegalovirus infection. These receptors' antigens are unknown. TCRdb re-called the reads through MiXCR, storing one row per CDR3 protein. The repertoire holds some 560,000 distinct CDR3 sequences, with roughly 43% as singletons. The source material was cultured PBMCs, sampled from culture after CMV antigen stimulation. The receptors come from a human donor in good health (CMV status not recorded). Some clones in this sample may be carry-over from other donors' samples.

The V and J genes are TRBV11-3 and TRBJ1-2; weak D call: TRBD1 (5 bases). The CDR3 extends over 14 amino acids. The V gene's germline CDR1 is SGHNT and CDR2 YENEEA. V was pared by 3 bases and J by 4 bases, with 12 bases between. The CDR3 loop is CASSFLKRGYGYTF. CDR3 bases: TGTGCCAGCAGCTTCCTAAAGAGGGGCTATGGCTACACCTTC.

This clonotype was detected ten times or more. The chain combines TRBV7-2 with TRBJ2-1; D is possibly TRBD1 or TRBD2 (5 bases each). Germline loops: CDR1 SGHTA, CDR2 FQGNSA. CDR3 length: 13 residues. Trimming pared 2 bases from V and 9 bases from J, leaving 11 bases between. For the CDR3, the DNA is TGTGCCAGCAGCTTAAAGAGAGGGGCTGAGCAGTTCTTC. It translates to CASSLKRGAEQFF.

The genes are TRBV19 and TRBJ1-5; D uncertain. Trimming cost V 5 bases and J 6 bases, with 11 bases left between them. The CDR3 is 13 amino acids. Germline CDR1 and CDR2: LNHDA and SQIVND (reference sequence). CDR3: CASSPRKIQPQHF. As DNA, the CDR3 is TGTGCCAGTAGTCCACGTAAGATTCAGCCCCAGCATTTT.

The V and J genes are TRBV11-2 and TRBJ2-7; 7 bases match TRBD1. The V segment lost 4 bases and the J segment 2 bases; nucleotides outside the gene matches: 8. This CDR3 has 15 amino acids. Germline V gene sequence: CDR1 SGHAT, CDR2 FQNNGV. The CDR3 region has the DNA TGTGCCAGCAGCTCACAATTCGACAGGGCCTACGAGCAGTACTTC. It specifies CASSSQFDRAYEQYF. Complete variable domain (other parts from reference TRBV11-2 and TRBJ2-7): EAGVAQSPRYKIIEKRQSVAFWCNPISGHATLYWYQQILGQGPKLLIQFQNNGVVDDSQLPKDRFSAERLKGVDSTLKIQPAKLEDSAVYLCASSSQFDRAYEQYFGPGTRLTVT.

This clonotype was counted between two and nine times. The V and J genes are TRBV7-9 and TRBJ1-3; perhaps TRBD1 as D (5 bases). CDR1 is SEHNR and CDR2 is FQNEAQ in the germline V gene (reference sequence). CDR3 length: 13 amino acids. V gave up 5 bases and J gave up 7 bases, with 12 bases separating them. The CDR3 DNA follows: TGTGCCAGCAGCCCCGGGACCTTCAACACCATATATTTT. It translates to CASSPGTFNTIYF.

This chain links TRBV20-1 with TRBJ2-7, with TRBD2 matching over 7 bases. This CDR3 has 11 amino acids. CDR1 is DFQATT and CDR2 is SNEGSKA in the germline V gene (reference sequence). The junction had 5 bases not matched to a gene; V was cut back by 0 bases and J by 12 bases. The DNA for the CDR3 is TGCAGTGCTAGAGATGTTGGGGGGGGGTACTTC. Its translation: CSARDVGGGYF.

The V call is TRBV18, the J call TRBJ1-2; D gene uncertain. CDR1 and CDR2 (germline): KGHSH, LQKENI. V lost 2 bases and J lost 1, with 5 bases in between. This CDR3 comprises 13 residues. The CDR3 sequence: CASSPGNNYGYTF. In DNA, the CDR3 is TGTGCCAGCTCACCAGGGAATAACTATGGCTACACCTTC. Combining the CDR3 with reference TRBV18 and TRBJ1-2 gives the whole variable domain NAGVMQNPRHLVRRRGQEARLRCSPMKGHSHVYWYRQLPEEGLKFMVYLQKENIIDESGMPKERFSAEFPKEGPSILRIQQVVRGDSAAYFCASSPGNNYGYTFGSGTRLTVV.

This clonotype has only a few counts. The chain recombines TRBV7-2 with TRBJ1-5; no clear D. The germline V and J ends were trimmed by 3 bases and 7 bases, with 19 bases remaining between them. This CDR3 is 16 amino acids long. The germline V gene has CDR1 SGHTA and CDR2 FQGNSA. DNA for the CDR3: TGTGCCAGCAGCTTGGGCGCAAGGGAGATCGGACAGCCCCAGCATTTT. Its protein is CASSLGAREIGQPQHF. Combining the CDR3 with reference TRBV7-2 and TRBJ1-5 gives the whole variable domain GAGVSQSPSNKVTEKGKDVELRCDPISGHTALYWYRQSLGQGLEFLIYFQGNSAPDKSGLPSDRFSAERTGGSVSTLTIQRTQQEDSAVYLCASSLGAREIGQPQHFGDGTRLSIL.

J is TRBJ1-2 and V is TRBV29-1; D not resolved. The CDR3 loop spans 12 amino acids. V lost 4 bases to trimming and J lost 4 bases, with 10 bases between them. Germline CDR1 and CDR2: SQVTM and ANQGSEA. CDR3 coding DNA: TGCAGCGTTGTCCGGGGAATCTATGGCTACACCTTC. Translated, it gives CSVVRGIYGYTF. The full variable domain, completed using reference TRBV29-1 and TRBJ1-2, is SAVISQKPSRDICQRGTSLTIQCQVDSQVTMMFWYRQQPGQSLTLIATANQGSEATYESGFVIDKFPISRPNLTFSTLTVSNMSPEDSSIYLCSVVRGIYGYTFGSGTRLTVV.

The table lists this clonotype with many counts. The rearrangement links TRBV7-6 to TRBJ1-6; D is perhaps TRBD1 (6 bases). V lost 4 bases to trimming and J lost 4 bases, with 11 bases between them. Germline V lookup: CDR1 SGHVS, CDR2 FNYEAQ. CDR3 length: 15 amino acids. The CDR3 protein is CASSSGQKYNSPLHF. CDR3 sequence (DNA): TGTGCCAGCAGCTCAGGACAGAAGTATAATTCACCCCTCCACTTT.